The source of this T cell receptor (beta chain) is a study of shared clonotypes between healthy human individuals. Germline V lookup: CDR1 SGHKS, CDR2 YYEKEE (reference sequence). V lost 4 bases and J 6 bases, leaving 28 bases between the germline ends. CDR3 length: 18 residues. Data came from immunoSEQ multiplex PCR; TCRdb stores just in-frame clones and leaves some out. The table lists 1,400,000 or so clones, less than 99% of them singletons. This clonotype originated in a man aged 25-45 years in good health. This chain links TRBV5-5 with TRBJ1-1; tentatively, D is TRBD1 (6 bases). Sequenced material: naive CD4+ T cells sorted from blood. Subset here: CD45RA+ positively selected. The CDR3 region is CASSAGLTTLIWTAEAFF. The CDR3 DNA is TGTGCCAGCAGCGCCGGACTGACAACCCTCATATGGACAGCTGAAGCTTTCTTT.